The rows below give T cell receptor beta chains drawn from one sample of a study of T-cell reconstitution after alpha-beta-depleted transplantation in children. TCRdb reanalysed the PCR reads using MiXCR and keeps one entry per CDR3 protein. The top ten clones hold around 15% of a sample with about 460,000 distinct CDR3 sequences, roughly 10% of them seen once. This specimen consisted of PBMCs, mostly from graft donor cells, obtained 180 days after TCRalphabeta/CD19-depleted stem cell transplant. These receptors were obtained from a female patient younger than 10 who had a stem cell transplant for aplastic anemia, so the T cells may come from the graft donor. Each CDR3 is given with its conserved first and last residue. D genes are given only for firm matches. The size entry is marked missing in some rows and otherwise reads once, few, many or a size class.

abundance	d_gene	v_gene	j_gene	CDR3nt	CDR3aa
few	NA	TRBV5-1	TRBJ1-5	TGCGCCAGCAGCTTGAGGTACAATCAGCCCCAGCATTTT	CASSLRYNQPQHF
many	NA	TRBV5-1	TRBJ2-1	TGCGCCAGCAGTTCGGGATCCCGAACCCGGTCCTACAATGAGCAGTTCTTC	CASSSGSRTRSYNEQFF
many	NA	TRBV5-1	TRBJ1-4	TGCGCCAGCAGCTTGGGTAGGGGAAATGAAAAACTGTTTTTT	CASSLGRGNEKLFF
NA	NA	TRBV14	TRBJ2-1	TGTGCCAGCAGCCCCCGCCGGGGGAGCTCCTACAATGAGCAGTTCTTC	CASSPRRGSSYNEQFF
few	NA	TRBV15	TRBJ2-1	TGTGCCACCGGGGCGGTTTCCTACAATGAGCAGTTCTTC	CATGAVSYNEQFF
few	TRBD2	TRBV28	TRBJ2-3	TGTGCCAGCAGTTTAAACTCTAGCGGGGGGCCCACAGATACGCAGTATTTT	CASSLNSSGGPTDTQYF
few	NA	TRBV4-3	TRBJ1-1	TGCGCCAGCAGCCAGGGGGTTGGGGAACGCGCTGAAGCTTTCTTT	CASSQGVGERAEAFF
few	TRBD1	TRBV28	TRBJ1-2	TGTGCCAGCACCGCCGGGACAGGGGCTCGGTATGGCTACACCTTC	CASTAGTGARYGYTF
many	TRBD1	TRBV12-3/TRBV12-4	TRBJ1-2	TGTGCCAGCAGTCCACTGAGGACAGGGGGTGGCTACACCTTC	CASSPLRTGGGYTF
once	TRBD1	TRBV5-5	TRBJ1-1	TGTGCCAGCAGCCCACCGGGACAGAGACGTTTTTTT	CASSPPGQRRFF
NA	NA	TRBV20-1	TRBJ1-1	TGCAGTGCTAGAGATCATAAGGTCTTGACTGAAGCTTTCTTT	CSARDHKVLTEAFF
few	NA	TRBV20-1	TRBJ1-5	TGCAGTGCCCCCCTAAATAGCAATCAGCCCCAGCATTTT	CSAPLNSNQPQHF
few	NA	TRBV7-9	TRBJ2-3	TGTGCCAGCAGAACTAGAGATACGCAGTATTTT	CASRTRDTQYF
NA	TRBD1	TRBV24-1	TRBJ2-2	TGTGCCACCAGTGATTTCCCCGGACAGGCCGCCGGGGAGCTGTTTTTT	CATSDFPGQAAGELFF
few	TRBD1	TRBV20-1	TRBJ1-2	TGCAGTGCTAGAGGGGACAGAGAGCTTGATGGCTACACCTTC	CSARGDRELDGYTF
few	NA	TRBV12-3/TRBV12-4	TRBJ2-1	TGTGCCAGCAGTTCCGCTTGGGGGGTCCTTAATGAGCAGTTCTTC	CASSSAWGVLNEQFF
few	NA	TRBV5-6	TRBJ1-2	TGTGCCAGCAGCTTGGTAGGTCCGTATGGCTACACCTTC	CASSLVGPYGYTF
NA	TRBD2	TRBV7-2	TRBJ2-1	TGTGCCAGCATCCTCCTAGCGGGAGGGCCATTGGAGCAGTTCTTC	CASILLAGGPLEQFF
NA	NA	TRBV11-3	TRBJ2-1	TGTGCCAGCAGCTCCCGTCTTGGGGCGACTGAGCAGTTCTTC	CASSSRLGATEQFF
NA	NA	TRBV7-9	TRBJ1-2	TGTGCCAGCAGCTTTCGCACCGTCGGCTATGGCTACACCTTC	CASSFRTVGYGYTF
few	TRBD2	TRBV14	TRBJ2-2	TGTGCCAGCAGTCAATCTAGCGGCTTCGGGGAGCTGTTTTTT	CASSQSSGFGELFF
few	TRBD1	TRBV5-6	TRBJ1-2	TGTGCCAGCAGCCGCACGGACAGGGGGCCGGTTGGCTACACCTTC	CASSRTDRGPVGYTF
few	TRBD2	TRBV15	TRBJ2-1	TGTGCCACCAGCAGAGATCAAGGACTAGCGGATTATTTTTACTACAATGAGCAGTTCTTC	CATSRDQGLADYFYYNEQFF
many	TRBD1	TRBV4-2	TRBJ2-7	TGTGCCAGCAGCCAGGCCGGGACAGGGGGCTACGAGCAGTACTTC	CASSQAGTGGYEQYF
many	TRBD2	TRBV29-1	TRBJ2-7	TGCAGCGTGGACTTAGCGGGAGGACTCTACGAGCAGTACTTC	CSVDLAGGLYEQYF
few	NA	TRBV7-3	TRBJ2-6	TGTGCCAGCAGCTTAGGGGCCTCGGCGTCAGGGGCCAACGTCCTGACTTTC	CASSLGASASGANVLTF
few	NA	TRBV28	TRBJ1-1	TGTGCCAGCAGTCCCCACGGGAAGGGGACTGAAGCTTTCTTT	CASSPHGKGTEAFF
few	NA	TRBV20-1	TRBJ2-3	TGCAGTGCTAGAGATGCCACTCTCCGTACATTCACAGATACGCAGTATTTT	CSARDATLRTFTDTQYF
few	NA	TRBV28	TRBJ1-5	TGTGCCAGCAGTTTATTACCAGGGGTCCAGCATTTT	CASSLLPGVQHF
few	NA	TRBV7-9	TRBJ2-1	TGTGCCAGCAGCTCTCCCCGGGGGAGCTCCTACAATGAGCAGTTCTTC	CASSSPRGSSYNEQFF
many	NA	TRBV13	TRBJ2-5	TGTGCCAGCAGCTTGTGGACCCAAGAGACCCAGTACTTC	CASSLWTQETQYF
NA	NA	TRBV6-5	TRBJ1-2	TGTGCCAGCAGGGGACGGGCATATGGCTACACCTTC	CASRGRAYGYTF
few	TRBD2	TRBV11-2	TRBJ2-6	TGTGCCAGCAGCCCTCGACTAGCGGGAATCTCTGGGGCCAACGTCCTGACTTTC	CASSPRLAGISGANVLTF
few	TRBD2	TRBV15	TRBJ2-1	TGTGCCACCAGCAGAGATCAGGTGGGGCTAGCGGGAGTGAGCTCCTACAATGAGCAGTTCTTC	CATSRDQVGLAGVSSYNEQFF